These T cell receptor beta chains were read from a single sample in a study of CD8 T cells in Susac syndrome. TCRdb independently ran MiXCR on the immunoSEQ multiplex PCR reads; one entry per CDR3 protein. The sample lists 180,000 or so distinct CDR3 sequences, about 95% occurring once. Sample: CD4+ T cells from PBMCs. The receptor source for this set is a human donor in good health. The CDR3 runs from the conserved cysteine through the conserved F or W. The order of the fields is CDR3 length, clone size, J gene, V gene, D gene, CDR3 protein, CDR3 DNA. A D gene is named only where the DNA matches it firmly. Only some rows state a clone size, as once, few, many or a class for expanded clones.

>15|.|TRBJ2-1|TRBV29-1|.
CSVAAAGLLGNEQFF
TGCAGCGTTGCTGCTGCAGGGTTGTTGGGGAATGAGCAGTTCTTC
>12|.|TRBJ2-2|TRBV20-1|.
CSAPWDGGELFF
TGCAGTGCCCCTTGGGATGGCGGGGAGCTGTTTTTT
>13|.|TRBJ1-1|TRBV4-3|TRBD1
CASSQFEGAQAFF
TGCGCCAGCAGCCAGTTTGAGGGGGCGCAAGCTTTCTTT
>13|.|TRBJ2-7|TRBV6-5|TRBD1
CASSPSTGGEQYF
TGTGCCAGCAGTCCATCGACAGGGGGCGAGCAGTACTTC
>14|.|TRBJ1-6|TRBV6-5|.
CASSPAGGNSPLHF
TGTGCCAGCAGCCCTGCTGGGGGCAATTCACCCCTCCACTTT
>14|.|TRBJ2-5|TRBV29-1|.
CSVVEGAGGETQYF
TGCAGCGTTGTGGAAGGGGCAGGAGGAGAGACCCAGTACTTC
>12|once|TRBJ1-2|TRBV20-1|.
CSARDAVYGYTF
TGCAGTGCTAGAGATGCCGTATATGGCTACACCTTC
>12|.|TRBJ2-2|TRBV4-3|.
CASSQAKGELFF
TGCGCCAGCAGCCAAGCCAAGGGGGAGCTGTTTTTT
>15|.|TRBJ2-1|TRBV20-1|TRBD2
CSARDRREGYNEQFF
TGCAGTGCTAGGGACCGCCGGGAGGGCTACAATGAGCAGTTCTTC
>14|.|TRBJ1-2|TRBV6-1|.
CASSLQTVSYGYTF
TGTGCCAGCAGCCTGCAGACAGTCTCCTATGGCTACACCTTC
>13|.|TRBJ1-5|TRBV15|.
CATTQGLYQPQHF
TGTGCCACTACGCAGGGTTTGTATCAGCCCCAGCATTTT
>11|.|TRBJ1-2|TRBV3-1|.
CASSHTGSYTF
TGTGCCAGCAGCCACACAGGAAGCTACACCTTC
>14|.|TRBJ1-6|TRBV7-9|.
CASSAPPIVWHLHF
TGTGCCAGCAGCGCGCCCCCGATCGTATGGCATCTCCACTTT
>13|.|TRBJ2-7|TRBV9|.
CASSVVGGYEQYF
TGTGCCAGCAGCGTAGTTGGTGGCTACGAGCAGTACTTC
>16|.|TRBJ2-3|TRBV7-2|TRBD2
CASSYISGGAWDTQYF
TGTGCCAGCAGCTATATCAGCGGGGGGGCCTGGGATACGCAGTATTTT
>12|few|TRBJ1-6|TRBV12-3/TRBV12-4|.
CASSFEGSPLHF
TGTGCCAGCAGTTTTGAAGGATCACCCCTCCACTTT
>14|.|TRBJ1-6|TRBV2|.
CASSVNQGYSPLHF
TGTGCCAGCAGTGTAAATCAGGGGTATTCACCCCTCCACTTT
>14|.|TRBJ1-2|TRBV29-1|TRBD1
CSVTPGQGRYGYTF
TGCAGCGTCACTCCGGGACAGGGCCGATATGGCTACACCTTC
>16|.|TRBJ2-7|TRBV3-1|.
CASSRHGTLQSMEQYF
TGTGCCAGCAGCCGCCACGGGACACTTCAGTCCATGGAGCAGTACTTC
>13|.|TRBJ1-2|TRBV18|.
CASSPRQRYGYTF
TGTGCCAGCTCACCGCGCCAGAGGTATGGCTACACCTTC
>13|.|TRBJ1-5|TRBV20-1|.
CSARPGANQPQHF
TGCAGTGCTAGGCCAGGGGCCAATCAGCCCCAGCATTTT
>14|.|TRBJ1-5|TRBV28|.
CASSSPHSNQPQHF
TGTGCCAGCAGTTCCCCACATAGCAATCAGCCCCAGCATTTT
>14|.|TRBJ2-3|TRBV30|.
CAWKSRVFADTQYF
TGTGCCTGGAAGTCGAGGGTTTTCGCAGATACGCAGTATTTT
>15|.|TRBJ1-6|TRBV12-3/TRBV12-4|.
CASSLSSGGGPPLHF
TGTGCCAGCAGTTTATCGTCCGGTGGGGGTCCACCCCTCCACTTT
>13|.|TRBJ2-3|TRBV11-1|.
CASSSVSADTQYF
TGTGCCAGCAGCTCAGTATCCGCAGATACGCAGTATTTT
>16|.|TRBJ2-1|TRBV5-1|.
CASSWGTVSSYNEQFF
TGCGCCAGCAGCTGGGGGACGGTTAGCTCCTACAATGAGCAGTTCTTC
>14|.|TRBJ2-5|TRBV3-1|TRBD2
CASRPSGGEETQYF
TGTGCCAGCAGACCTAGCGGGGGGGAAGAGACCCAGTACTTC
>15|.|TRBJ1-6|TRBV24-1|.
CATSDLEVYNSPLHF
TGTGCCACCAGTGATTTGGAGGTCTATAATTCACCCCTCCACTTT
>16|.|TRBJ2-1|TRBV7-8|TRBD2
CASSLRGGQSGNEQFF
TGTGCCAGCAGCCTACGGGGGGGCCAGAGTGGGAATGAGCAGTTCTTC
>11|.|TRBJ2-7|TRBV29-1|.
CSVERAYEQYF
TGCAGCGTTGAAAGGGCCTACGAGCAGTACTTC
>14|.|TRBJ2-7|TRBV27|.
CASSRDPGSYEQYF
TGTGCCAGCAGCAGGGACCCGGGCTCCTACGAGCAGTACTTC
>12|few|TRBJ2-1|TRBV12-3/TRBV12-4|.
CASSLVGDEQFF
TGTGCCAGCAGTTTAGTAGGGGATGAGCAGTTCTTC
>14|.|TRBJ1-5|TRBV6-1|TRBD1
CASSSGTENQPQHF
TGTGCCAGCAGTTCCGGGACAGAGAATCAGCCCCAGCATTTT
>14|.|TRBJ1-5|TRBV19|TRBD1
CASSGTEDNQPQHF
TGTGCCAGTTCCGGGACAGAAGACAATCAGCCCCAGCATTTT
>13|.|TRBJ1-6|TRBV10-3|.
CAISDRDNSPLHF
TGTGCCATCAGTGACAGGGATAATTCACCCCTCCACTTT
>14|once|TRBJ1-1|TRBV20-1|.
CSALNPGGGRQAFF
TGCAGTGCTTTGAACCCTGGGGGGGGGAGACAAGCTTTCTTT
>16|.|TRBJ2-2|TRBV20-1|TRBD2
CSARPLAGENTGELFF
TGCAGTGCTAGACCTCTAGCGGGGGAGAACACCGGGGAGCTGTTTTTT
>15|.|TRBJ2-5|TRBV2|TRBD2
CASTSGLAGRETQYF
TGTGCCAGCACCTCGGGACTAGCGGGGAGAGAGACCCAGTACTTC
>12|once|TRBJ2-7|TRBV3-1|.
CASSQRQYEQYF
TGTGCCAGCAGCCAACGACAGTACGAGCAGTACTTC
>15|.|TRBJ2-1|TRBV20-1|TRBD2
CSAPPVAGGRNEQFF
TGCAGTGCTCCCCCCGTAGCGGGGGGGCGGAATGAGCAGTTCTTC
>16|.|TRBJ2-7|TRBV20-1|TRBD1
CSARDPDRAPPYEQYF
TGCAGTGCTAGAGATCCTGACAGGGCCCCCCCCTACGAGCAGTACTTC